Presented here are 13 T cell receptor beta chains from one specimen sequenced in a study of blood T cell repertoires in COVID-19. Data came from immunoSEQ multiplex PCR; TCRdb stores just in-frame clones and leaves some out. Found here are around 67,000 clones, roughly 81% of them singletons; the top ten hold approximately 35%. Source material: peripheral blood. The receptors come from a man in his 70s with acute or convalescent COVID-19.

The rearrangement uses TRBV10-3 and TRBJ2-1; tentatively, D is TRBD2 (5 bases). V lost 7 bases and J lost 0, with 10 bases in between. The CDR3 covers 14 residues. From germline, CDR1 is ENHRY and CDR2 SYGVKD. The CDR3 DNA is TGTGCCATCAAGGCGGGTCCCTCCTACAATGAGCAGTTCTTC. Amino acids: CAIKAGPSYNEQFF.

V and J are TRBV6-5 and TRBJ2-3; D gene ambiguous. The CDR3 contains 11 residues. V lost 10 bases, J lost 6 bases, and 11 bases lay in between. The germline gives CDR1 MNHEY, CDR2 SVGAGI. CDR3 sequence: CATTLVDTQYF. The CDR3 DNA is TGTGCCACTACCCTAGTGGATACGCAGTATTTT.

This CDR3 reads CATSRAGELETQYF. CDR3 bases: TGTGCCACCAGCCGTGCAGGGGAATTAGAGACCCAGTACTTC. V is TRBV15 and J is TRBJ2-5; D possibly corresponds to TRBD1 (6 bases). Germline assignment: CDR1 LNHNV and CDR2 YYDKDF (reference sequence). Trimming took off 5 bases at V and 4 bases at J, with 14 bases between the two ends. The CDR3 has 14 residues.

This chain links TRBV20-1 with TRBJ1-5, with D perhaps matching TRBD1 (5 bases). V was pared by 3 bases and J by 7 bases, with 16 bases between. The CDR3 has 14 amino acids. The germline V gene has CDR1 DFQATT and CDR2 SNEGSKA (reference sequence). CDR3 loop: CSASAGGVGQPQHF. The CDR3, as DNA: TGCAGTGCTAGTGCTGGAGGGGTAGGGCAGCCCCAGCATTTT.

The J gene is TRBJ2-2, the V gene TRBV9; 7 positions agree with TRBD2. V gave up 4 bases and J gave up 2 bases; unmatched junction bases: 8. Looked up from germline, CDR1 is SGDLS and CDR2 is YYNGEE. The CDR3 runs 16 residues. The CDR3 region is CASSLRLAANTGELFF. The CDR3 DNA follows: TGTGCCAGCAGCCTCCGACTAGCAGCCAACACCGGGGAGCTGTTTTTT.

In DNA form, the CDR3 reads TGCGCCAGCAGGGAACAGGGGACTGGGGCCAACGTCCTGACTTTC. Amino acids: CASREQGTGANVLTF. V and J are TRBV5-1 and TRBJ2-6, with 7 bases that match TRBD1. Unmatched junction bases numbered 4, after V lost 5 bases and J lost 2 bases. Germline CDR1 reads SGHRS; CDR2 reads YFSETQ. The CDR3 totals 15 residues.

CDR3 amino acids: CASSYVTYEQYF. The CDR3 region has the DNA TGTGCCAGCAGTTACGTCACCTACGAGCAGTACTTC. The chain links TRBV6-6 to TRBJ2-7; no reliable D call. Germline loops: CDR1 MNHNY, CDR2 SVGAGI (reference sequence). Trimming took 2 bases from V and 2 from J, leaving 4 bases between them. The CDR3 has 12 amino acids.

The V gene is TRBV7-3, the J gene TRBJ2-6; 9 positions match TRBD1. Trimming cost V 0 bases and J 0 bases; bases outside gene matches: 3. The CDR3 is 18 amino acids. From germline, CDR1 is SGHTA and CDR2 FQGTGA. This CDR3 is CASSLTGQGPSGANVLTF. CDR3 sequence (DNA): TGTGCCAGCAGCTTAACGGGACAGGGCCCCTCTGGGGCCAACGTCCTGACTTTC.

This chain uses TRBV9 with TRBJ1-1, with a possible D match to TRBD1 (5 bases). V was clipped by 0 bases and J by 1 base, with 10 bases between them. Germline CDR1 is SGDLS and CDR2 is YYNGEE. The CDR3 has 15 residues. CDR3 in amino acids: CASSVVGQRNTEAFF. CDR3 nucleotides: TGTGCCAGCAGCGTAGTGGGGCAAAGGAACACTGAAGCTTTCTTT.

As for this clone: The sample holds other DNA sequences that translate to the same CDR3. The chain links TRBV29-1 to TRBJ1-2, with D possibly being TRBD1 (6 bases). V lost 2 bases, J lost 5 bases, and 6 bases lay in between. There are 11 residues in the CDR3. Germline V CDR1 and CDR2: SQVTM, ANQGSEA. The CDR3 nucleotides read TGCAGCGTTGAACAGGGGTATGGCTACACCTTC. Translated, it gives CSVEQGYGYTF.

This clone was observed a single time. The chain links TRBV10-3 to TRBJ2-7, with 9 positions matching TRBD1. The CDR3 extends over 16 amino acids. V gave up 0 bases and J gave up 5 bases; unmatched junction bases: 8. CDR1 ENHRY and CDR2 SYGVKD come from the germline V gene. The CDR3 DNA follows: TGTGCCATCAGTGAGTCCCCGGGACAGGGATTCCACGAGCAGTACTTC. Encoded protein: CAISESPGQGFHEQYF.

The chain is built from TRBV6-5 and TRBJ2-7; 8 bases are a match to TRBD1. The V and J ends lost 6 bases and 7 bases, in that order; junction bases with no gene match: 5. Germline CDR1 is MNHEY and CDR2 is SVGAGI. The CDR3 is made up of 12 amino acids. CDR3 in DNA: TGTGCCAGCAGCAGGACAGGGAGGGAGCAGTACTTC. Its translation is CASSRTGREQYF.

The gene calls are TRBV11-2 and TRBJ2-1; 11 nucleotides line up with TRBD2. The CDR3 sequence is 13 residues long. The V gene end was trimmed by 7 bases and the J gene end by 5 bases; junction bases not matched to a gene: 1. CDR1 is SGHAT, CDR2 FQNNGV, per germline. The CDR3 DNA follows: TGTGCCAGCACGGGACTAGCGGACAATGAGCAGTTCTTC. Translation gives CASTGLADNEQFF. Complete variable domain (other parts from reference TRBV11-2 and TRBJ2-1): EAGVAQSPRYKIIEKRQSVAFWCNPISGHATLYWYQQILGQGPKLLIQFQNNGVVDDSQLPKDRFSAERLKGVDSTLKIQPAKLEDSAVYLCASTGLADNEQFFGPGTRLTVL.